This T cell receptor (beta chain) was identified during a study of beta chain features in type 1 diabetes. A few counts support this clone. One heparinised blood draw averaging about 110 mL was given by each donor. CD45RO/CCR7/CD25/CD127/CD95/CD27 separated CD4+ naive, central memory, regulatory and stem cell-like memory cells by sorting. Germline CDR1 LGHNA, CDR2 YNFKEQ. Trimming removed 0 bases from V and 6 bases from J; junction bases left unmatched: 1. CDR3 length: 16 residues. The study reverse transcribed the entire isolated RNA, so it sequenced expressed TCRB transcripts. TCRdb's copy holds only in-frame clones and misses some; the assay was immunoSEQ multiplex PCR. The sample comprises 350,000 to 450,000 clones, approximately 15% of which are singletons, and under 0.02% rests with the top ten.

This clonotype originated in a woman younger than 30 in good health. The chain joins TRBV4-2 to TRBJ2-1, with 14 nucleotides matching TRBD2. Sequencing was performed on naive CD4+ T cells from blood. The CDR3 reads CASSQETSGRANEQFF. CDR3 DNA sequence: TGTGCCAGCAGCCAAGAGACTAGCGGGAGGGCCAATGAGCAGTTCTTC.